This passage covers 28 T cell receptor beta chains from one sample sequenced in a study of blood T cell repertoires in COVID-19. Clones were sequenced by immunoSEQ multiplex PCR, and TCRdb holds only the in-frame ones, with some missing. Of a few hundred thousand clones listed, around 90% were seen once; the top ten hold roughly 0.96%. The specimen sequenced was peripheral blood. These receptors all come from a woman between 40 and 50 years old who had recovered from COVID-19.

Remarks on this clone: Different DNA sequences within this sample yield the same CDR3. This chain links TRBV5-4 with TRBJ2-3; 15 nucleotides agree with TRBD2. Germline V gives CDR1 SGHNT, CDR2 YYREEE (reference sequence). CDR3 size: 16 residues. Unmatched junction bases numbered 6, after V lost 4 bases and J lost 6 bases. The CDR3 region is CASSPGLAGGEDTQYF. The CDR3 DNA reads as TGTGCCAGCAGCCCGGGACTAGCGGGAGGCGAGGATACGCAGTATTTT.

This clone was seen a single time. The J gene is TRBJ2-5, the V gene TRBV5-1; D remains unclear. The germline CDR1 and CDR2 sequences are SGHRS and YFSETQ. The V gene lost 4 bases and the J gene lost 1 base, with 11 bases spanning the gap. The CDR3 consists of 14 residues. The CDR3: CASSPRVVQETQYF. The CDR3 DNA reads as TGCGCCAGCAGCCCACGAGTAGTCCAAGAGACCCAGTACTTC.

The rearrangement uses TRBV3-1 (or the pseudogene TRBV3-2) and TRBJ1-4, with D maybe TRBD1 (6 bases). CDR3 length: 15 amino acids. In germline, CDR1 is LGHDT, CDR2 YNNKEL (reference sequence). The V gene lost 1 base and the J gene lost 6 bases, with 12 bases spanning the gap. This chain's CDR3 is CASSQASQGDEKLFF. For the CDR3, the DNA is TGTGCCAGCAGCCAAGCCTCACAGGGTGATGAAAAACTGTTTTTT.

The chain is built from TRBV3-1 (or the pseudogene TRBV3-2) and TRBJ2-7, with 11 bases identical to TRBD2. Germline loops: CDR1 LGHDT, CDR2 YNNKEL (reference sequence). V was clipped by 4 bases and J by 3 bases; unmatched bases: 8. The length of the CDR3 is 16 residues. The CDR3 reads CASSPTGGTSGYEQYF. For the CDR3, the DNA is TGTGCCAGCAGCCCAACAGGGGGGACTAGCGGCTACGAGCAGTACTTC.

This clone was seen a single time. The chain uses TRBV5-1 and TRBJ2-7; TRBD2 matches at 13 bases. Per the germline V gene, CDR1 is SGHRS and CDR2 is YFSETQ. CDR3 size: 16 residues. The V segment lost 3 bases and the J segment 0 bases; nucleotides outside the gene matches: 3. CDR3 in DNA: TGCGCCAGCAGCTCGGGACTAGCGGGGAACTCCTACGAGCAGTACTTC. It yields the protein CASSSGLAGNSYEQYF.

The chain links TRBV4-1 to TRBJ2-3, with D maybe TRBD2 (5 bases). CDR1 MGHRA and CDR2 YSYEKL come from the germline V gene. The V gene lost 3 bases and the J gene lost 5 bases, with 9 bases spanning the gap. CDR3 length: 13 residues. The CDR3 region is CASSHGEGDTQYF. The CDR3 DNA sequence: TGCGCCAGCAGCCATGGTGAGGGAGATACGCAGTATTTT.

This sequence joins TRBV2 and TRBJ1-3, with no clear D. Trimming removed 4 bases at V and 2 bases at J, with 18 bases between. Germline-derived CDR1 and CDR2 are SNHLY and FYNNEI. The CDR3 consists of 17 residues. The CDR3 DNA follows: TGTGCCAGCAGTGTCGCATGGCGGAGCAGTCCTGGAAACACCATATATTTT. Translating it yields CASSVAWRSSPGNTIYF.

The J gene is TRBJ1-6, the V gene TRBV5-1, with TRBD1 matching 10 bases. Trimming at V came to 5 bases and at J to 9 bases, leaving 8 bases not matched to a gene. Germline loops: CDR1 SGHRS, CDR2 YFSETQ. The CDR3 covers 15 residues. The CDR3 loop is CASRPTGGWGSPLHF. CDR3 DNA: TGCGCCAGCAGGCCGACAGGGGGCTGGGGTTCACCCCTCCACTTT.

This clone was counted once. This chain links TRBV27 with TRBJ1-1, with a weak D call TRBD1 (5 bases). The CDR3 consists of 14 residues. Deletions cut 6 bases from V and 0 bases from J, with 11 bases between. Germline CDR1 reads MNHEY; CDR2 reads SMNVEV (reference sequence). Written as DNA, the CDR3 is TGTGCCAGCAGGTCTGACAGCATGAACACTGAAGCTTTCTTT. Residues: CASRSDSMNTEAFF.

This clone was seen only once. The V call is TRBV7-2, the J call TRBJ2-7; TRBD2 aligns across 14 bases. Per the germline V gene, CDR1 is SGHTA and CDR2 is FQGNSA. Unmatched junction bases numbered 14, after V lost 0 bases and J lost 4 bases. CDR3 length: 20 amino acids. CDR3 nucleotide sequence: TGTGCCAGCAGCTTAGCGCCGGGGACTAGCGGGAGACGGGAGTTTTACGAGCAGTACTTC. Its protein is CASSLAPGTSGRREFYEQYF.

With regard to this clone: Other nucleotide sequences in the sample specify the same CDR3. The V and J genes are TRBV28 and TRBJ1-5; 9 bases agree with TRBD1. CDR3 length equals 14 residues. Germline V lookup: CDR1 MDHEN, CDR2 SYDVKM. V dropped 7 bases and J dropped 4; count of bases not matched to a gene: 5. This CDR3 reads CASTLQGANQPQHF. CDR3 bases: TGTGCCAGCACCCTACAGGGGGCAAATCAGCCCCAGCATTTT.

The chain is built from TRBV12-3 or TRBV12-4 and TRBJ1-1, with D possibly being TRBD1 (5 bases). The CDR3 sequence is 13 residues long. With 3 bases removed from V and 5 bases from J, the gap between germline ends came to 10 bases. CDR3 protein: CASSFEGRTEAFF. CDR3 nucleotide sequence: TGTGCCAGCAGTTTCGAGGGGAGGACTGAAGCTTTCTTT.

J is TRBJ2-5 and V is TRBV18; 8 positions agree with TRBD1. Trimming at V came to 5 bases and at J to 2 bases, leaving 7 bases not matched to a gene. The germline V gene has CDR1 KGHSH and CDR2 LQKENI. The CDR3 is 15 amino acids. The CDR3 spells CASSDNWTGQETQYF. Written as DNA, the CDR3 is TGTGCCAGCTCAGACAATTGGACAGGGCAAGAGACCCAGTACTTC.

V gene TRBV15 combines with J gene TRBJ2-3; 10 bases agree with TRBD2. The CDR3 consists of 18 residues. CDR1 is LNHNV and CDR2 is YYDKDF in the germline V gene (reference sequence). The junction had 15 bases not matched to a gene; V was cut back by 3 bases and J by 6 bases. The CDR3, as DNA: TGTGCCACCAGCAGTAGACTAGCGGGCGGGGATGTCCCTGATACGCAGTATTTT. This translates into CATSSRLAGGDVPDTQYF. Complete variable domain (other parts from reference TRBV15 and TRBJ2-3): DAMVIQNPRYQVTQFGKPVTLSCSQTLNHNVMYWYQQKSSQAPKLLFHYYDKDFNNEADTPDNFQSRRPNTSFCFLDIRSPGLGDTAMYLCATSSRLAGGDVPDTQYFGPGTRLTVL.

This clone was counted a few times. The chain has TRBV6-5 and TRBJ2-7; 9 bases agree with TRBD2. The CDR3 is made up of 14 amino acids. After removal of 7 bases from V and 5 bases from J, the junction contained 9 bases not matched to a gene. The germline V gene has CDR1 MNHEY and CDR2 SVGAGI. CDR3 nucleotides: TGTGCCAGCACCACAGCGGGAGGTACCCACGAGCAGTACTTC. Translating it yields CASTTAGGTHEQYF.

The V call is TRBV15, the J call TRBJ2-5; D gene unclear. The CDR3 sequence is 16 residues long. Germline assignment: CDR1 LNHNV and CDR2 YYDKDF (reference sequence). V shed 1 base and J shed 0 bases, with 12 bases lying between them. Written as DNA, the CDR3 is TGTGCCACCAGCAGAGGGAGCCTATCCTACCAAGAGACCCAGTACTTC. Translating gives CATSRGSLSYQETQYF.

This clone was detected only once. This rearrangement joins TRBV5-5 to TRBJ2-5; perhaps TRBD2 as D (5 bases). Germline V gene lookup returns CDR1 SGHKS and CDR2 YYEKEE (reference sequence). The CDR3 extends over 13 amino acids. Between the trimmed V and J ends, which lost 6 bases and 0 bases, there was a span of 9 bases. The CDR3 sequence is CASTRVHQETQYF. CDR3 coding DNA: TGTGCCAGCACGCGGGTCCACCAAGAGACCCAGTACTTC.

The V call is TRBV2, the J call TRBJ1-6, with D maybe TRBD1 (5 bases). CDR1 and CDR2 (germline): SNHLY, FYNNEI. Trimming pared 4 bases from V and 7 bases from J, leaving 14 bases between. This CDR3 has 15 residues. CDR3 residues: CASSVSGVGNSPLHF. DNA of the CDR3: TGTGCCAGCAGTGTTTCGGGGGTTGGGAATTCACCCCTCCACTTT.

J is TRBJ2-3 and V is TRBV7-3, with 16 bases lining up with TRBD2. The CDR3 runs to 16 residues. Germline-derived CDR1 and CDR2 are SGHTA and FQGTGA. The J segment lost 5 bases and the V segment lost 4 bases, leaving 3 bases of the junction unmatched. This chain's CDR3 is CASSSGLAGGVDTQYF. The CDR3, as DNA: TGTGCCAGCAGCTCGGGACTAGCGGGAGGGGTAGATACGCAGTATTTT.

The V call is TRBV9, the J call TRBJ2-2; 7 nucleotides align to TRBD2. The CDR3 extends over 16 amino acids. From germline, CDR1 is SGDLS and CDR2 YYNGEE. Trimming removed 8 bases from V and 0 bases from J; junction bases left unmatched: 10. The chain's CDR3 is CASSSVAGTNTGELFF. DNA of the CDR3: TGTGCCAGTTCATCTGTAGCGGGTACGAACACCGGGGAGCTGTTTTTT.

The chain joins TRBV4-2 to TRBJ2-1; perhaps TRBD2 as D (6 bases). V lost 4 bases and J lost 1, with 20 bases in between. The CDR3 covers 18 residues. Germline-derived CDR1 and CDR2 are LGHNA and YNFKEQ. The DNA of the CDR3 is TGTGCCAGCAGCCCCAATTTCTACGCTAGCGAGTCCTACAATGAGCAGTTCTTC. It translates to CASSPNFYASESYNEQFF.

The rearrangement uses TRBV9 and TRBJ2-3; 7 bases are shared with TRBD2. The junction had 13 bases not matched to a gene; V was cut back by 6 bases and J by 0 bases. This CDR3 has 17 residues. Germline CDR1 SGDLS, CDR2 YYNGEE. The CDR3 spells CASNLRGLGSSTDTQYF. Written as DNA, the CDR3 is TGTGCCAGCAATCTGAGAGGACTAGGGTCTAGCACAGATACGCAGTATTTT.

The CDR3 DNA follows: TGTGCCAGCAGCTCCCCGGGACAGGGGGCGGACGGGGAGCTGTTTTTT. As protein: CASSSPGQGADGELFF. The gene calls are TRBV7-3 and TRBJ2-2; TRBD1 matches 12 bases. V shed 4 bases, J shed 7 bases, and the junction held 7 bases outside the gene matches. Germline V CDR1 and CDR2: SGHTA, FQGTGA. This CDR3 comprises 16 residues.

The V gene is TRBV23-1, the J gene TRBJ2-7; 12 bases map to TRBD2. TRBV23-1 is reported as an ORF; its role is uncertain. The CDR3 is 18 residues long. With V trimmed by 10 bases and J by 6 bases, 22 bases remained unmatched. In DNA, the CDR3 is TGCGCCACCATAAGGGGGACTAGCGGGCCGAGAAGAGGGGGCGAGCAGTACTTC. Amino acid sequence: CATIRGTSGPRRGGEQYF.

The rearrangement joins TRBV5-1 to TRBJ2-1, with 7 nucleotides matching TRBD2. J was trimmed by 9 bases and V by 0 bases; bases with no gene match: 9. This CDR3 region has 15 residues. The germline CDR1 and CDR2 sequences are SGHRS and YFSETQ. The CDR3 here is CASSLVRGTIGEQFF. As DNA, the CDR3 is TGCGCCAGCAGCTTGGTCCGTGGGACTATCGGTGAGCAGTTCTTC.

Written as DNA, the CDR3 is TGCAGCGGGGGAGTGGGGGGAGATACGCAGTATTTT. Translated: CSGGVGGDTQYF. The chain has TRBV29-1 and TRBJ2-3; a weak D match, TRBD2 (6 bases). The germline CDR1 and CDR2 sequences are SQVTM and ANQGSEA. CDR3 length: 12 residues. Deletions cut 7 bases from V and 5 bases from J, with 13 bases between.

The chain recombines TRBV5-1 with TRBJ2-2; D perhaps matches TRBD1 (7 bases). The V end lost 4 bases, the J end lost 1 base, and 11 bases lay between the germline ends. Germline V gives CDR1 SGHRS, CDR2 YFSETQ. The length of the CDR3 is 15 residues. The CDR3 region is CASSGGTENTGELFF. CDR3 sequence (DNA): TGCGCCAGCAGCGGAGGGACAGAGAACACCGGGGAGCTGTTTTTT.

This chain uses TRBV19 with TRBJ2-1; TRBD2 might be the D (5 bases). Trimming shortened V by 7 bases and J by 5 bases, and 12 bases separated the two germline ends. The CDR3 runs to 13 residues. The germline CDR1 and CDR2 sequences are LNHDA and SQIVND (reference sequence). DNA for the CDR3: TGTGCCAGTAATGGGCTAGCAGACAATGAGCAGTTCTTC. It codes for CASNGLADNEQFF.